What follows are 28 T cell receptor beta chains derived from one specimen sequenced in a study of T cells in Graves' hyperthyroidism and ophthalmopathy. RNA transcripts served as the template for amplifying TCR beta CDR3 regions. Carried out on the TCR CDR3, a first-round RT-PCR used the HTBI primer set. One entry per CDR3 protein, called by TCRdb with MiXCR from the multiplex PCR reads. The table lists about 520,000 distinct CDR3 sequences, 20% of them singletons, with 26% in the top ten. The specimen was blood. These TCRs come from a man between 18 and 35 years old with Graves' hyperthyroidism.

This clonotype was observed many times. CDR3 in amino acids: CASSLGFYGYTF. DNA of the CDR3: TGTGCCAGCAGTTTAGGGTTCTATGGCTACACCTTC. The chain links TRBV12-3 or TRBV12-4 to TRBJ1-2, with no clear D. Deletions cut 1 base from V and 4 bases from J, with 4 bases between. This CDR3 is built from 12 residues.

This clonotype was found many times. The gene calls are TRBV27 and TRBJ2-7, with TRBD2 matching 9 bases. The junction had 12 bases not matched to a gene; V was cut back by 0 bases and J by 6 bases. CDR3 length: 17 residues. From germline, CDR1 is MNHEY and CDR2 SMNVEV (reference sequence). Written as DNA, the CDR3 is TGTGCCAGCAGTTTATCGTTGGCGGGGGGGGTCTCAGGCGAGCAGTACTTC. Translating it yields CASSLSLAGGVSGEQYF.

Many counts were recorded for this clonotype. This chain links TRBV6-2 or TRBV6-3 with TRBJ2-6; 8 bases line up with TRBD1. The trim removed 4 bases at V and 0 bases at J, leaving 8 bases unmatched. Looked up from germline, CDR1 is MNHEY and CDR2 is SVGEGT. The CDR3 has 18 residues. DNA of the CDR3: TGTGCCAGCAGTTCCTCCGGGACAGGTTCCTCTGGGGCCAACGTCCTGACTTTC. This encodes CASSSSGTGSSGANVLTF.

This clonotype was counted at least ten times. The V gene is TRBV6-2 or TRBV6-3, the J gene TRBJ1-1; the D is unclear. Germline V lookup: CDR1 MNHEY, CDR2 SVGEGT. The V and J ends lost 0 bases and 6 bases respectively, with 17 bases between them. The length of the CDR3 is 16 residues. CDR3 in DNA: TGTGCCAGCAGTTACTCGATAGACCCTCGGAGCCCTGAAGCTTTCTTT. This translates into CASSYSIDPRSPEAFF.

This clonotype was detected many times. The V and J genes are TRBV29-1 and TRBJ2-5; 12 positions match TRBD2. CDR1 SQVTM and CDR2 ANQGSEA come from the germline V gene. V shed 2 bases and J 5 bases; nucleotides not matched to a gene: 12. The CDR3 runs to 17 residues. The CDR3 here is CSVEKMASGGAGETQYF. In DNA form, the CDR3 reads TGCAGCGTTGAAAAGATGGCTAGCGGGGGGGCCGGGGAGACCCAGTACTTC.

This clonotype was detected a few times. V and J are TRBV13 and TRBJ2-3; weak D call: TRBD1 (5 bases). This CDR3 has 14 amino acids. V gave up 5 bases and J gave up 1 base, with 10 bases separating them. The germline CDR1 and CDR2 sequences are PRHDT and FYEKMQ (reference sequence). The CDR3 nucleotides read TGTGCCAGCAGCCCCCAGGGCGGCACAGATACGCAGTATTTT. Its translation: CASSPQGGTDTQYF.

The V gene is TRBV28, the J gene TRBJ2-6, with 8 positions matching TRBD2. J gave up 2 bases and V 7 bases, and 4 bases lay outside the gene matches. Germline V gene sequence: CDR1 MDHEN, CDR2 SYDVKM. The CDR3 is made up of 15 amino acids. CDR3 nucleotides: TGTGCCAGCACCCGGGGGGGGGCTGGGGCCAACGTCCTGACTTTC. This gives the protein CASTRGGAGANVLTF.

This clonotype has at least ten counts. The chain couples TRBV12-3 or TRBV12-4 to TRBJ1-2, with 7 bases matching TRBD1. The V gene end was trimmed by 5 bases and the J gene end by 7 bases; junction bases not matched to a gene: 4. CDR3 length equals 12 residues. The CDR3 loop is CASSEGASGYTF. The DNA of the CDR3 is TGTGCCAGCAGTGAGGGGGCGTCTGGCTACACCTTC.

This chain's CDR3 is CASSPGTVISSRPQHF. The DNA of the CDR3 is TGTGCCAGCAGTCCAGGGACAGTCATTTCTTCTCGGCCCCAGCATTTT. The chain combines TRBV28 with TRBJ1-5; TRBD1 matches at 7 bases. Per the germline V gene, CDR1 is MDHEN and CDR2 is SYDVKM. CDR3 length: 16 amino acids. J lost 9 bases, V lost 5 bases, and 16 bases had no gene match. Supplemented by reference TRBV28 and TRBJ1-5, the full variable domain reads DVKVTQSSRYLVKRTGEKVFLECVQDMDHENMFWYRQDPGLGLRLIYFSYDVKMKEKGDIPEGYSVSREKKERFSLILESASTNQTSMYLCASSPGTVISSRPQHFGDGTRLSIL.

This clonotype was recorded many times. The V and J genes are TRBV18 and TRBJ2-7; possibly TRBD1 for D (5 bases). The CDR3 runs 13 residues. Germline values: CDR1 KGHSH, CDR2 LQKENI. V was shortened by 8 bases and J by 3 bases, with 14 bases between the two germline ends. CDR3 in DNA: TGTGCCAGCAGTCCCTTAGACAGCTACGAGCAGTACTTC. Translating it yields CASSPLDSYEQYF.

This clonotype occurred many times. V gene TRBV24-1 combines with J gene TRBJ2-7; D remains ambiguous. This CDR3 is 13 amino acids long. Trimming shortened V by 5 bases and J by 0 bases, and 7 bases separated the two germline ends. Germline assignment: CDR1 KGHDR and CDR2 SFDVKD. CDR3 region: CATSGTGSYEQYF. CDR3 nucleotides: TGTGCCACCAGTGGGACGGGCTCCTACGAGCAGTACTTC.

This clonotype was counted between two and nine times. The genes are TRBV3-1 and TRBJ1-1, with D possibly matching TRBD1 (6 bases). The germline V gene encodes CDR1 LGHDT and CDR2 YNNKEL (reference sequence). CDR3 size: 18 residues. Trimming pared 3 bases from V and 0 bases from J, leaving 20 bases between. CDR3 nucleotides: TGTGCCAGCAGCCACGGAACAGGGTTGGGAGGGATGAACACTGAAGCTTTCTTT. Protein sequence: CASSHGTGLGGMNTEAFF.

Notes on this clonotype: Since a much larger clone is just one base distant, this may be a read error. The J gene is TRBJ1-5, the V gene TRBV5-1; D uncertain. Germline CDR1 SGHRS, CDR2 YFSETQ. The CDR3 runs to 14 residues. The CDR3 here is CASSLGDGDQPQQF. CDR3 DNA: TGCGCCAGCAGCTTGGGAGATGGGGATCAGCCCCAGCAGTTT. Full variable domain (remainder filled in from reference TRBV5-1 and TRBJ1-5): KAGVTQTPRYLIKTRGQQVTLSCSPISGHRSVSWYQQTPGQGLQFLFEYFSETQRNKGNFPGRFSGRQFSNSRSEMNVSTLELGDSALYLCASSLGDGDQPQQFGDGTRLSIL.

V usage is TRBV20-1 and J usage is TRBJ1-5; 7 bases agree with TRBD1. V lost 6 bases and J lost 6; bases outside the gene matches: 11. The CDR3 length is 14 residues. CDR1 DFQATT and CDR2 SNEGSKA come from the germline V gene (reference sequence). The CDR3 reads CSAIRGSRGQPQHF. The CDR3 region has the DNA TGCAGTGCAATCAGGGGGAGTCGCGGTCAGCCCCAGCATTTT.

Notes on this clonotype: It may be a read error: a sequence one base away is much more abundant. This chain uses TRBV6-1 with TRBJ1-5, with TRBD1 matching 8 bases. Germline CDR1 MNHNS, CDR2 SASEGT. J was trimmed by 5 bases and V by 4 bases; bases with no gene match: 7. This CDR3 is 15 amino acids long. CDR3 loop: CASSVGAGGHQPQHF. The CDR3 DNA sequence: TGTGCCAGCAGTGTGGGGGCAGGGGGCCATCAGCCCCAGCATTTT.

This clonotype was recorded at least ten times. The V and J genes are TRBV11-1 and TRBJ1-1; a weak D match, TRBD1 (5 bases). The CDR3 is made up of 15 amino acids. Looked up from germline, CDR1 is SGHAT and CDR2 is FQDESV (reference sequence). V was cut by 1 base and J by 5 bases, with 14 bases left in between. CDR3: CASSLVRGGGTEAFF. CDR3 coding DNA: TGTGCCAGCAGCTTAGTAAGGGGAGGAGGGACTGAAGCTTTCTTT.

This clonotype was observed at least ten times. The CDR3 is CASSLKRVRGIEEQYF. The CDR3 DNA reads TGCGCCAGCAGCTTGAAGAGGGTCAGGGGGATTGAGGAGCAGTACTTC. The chain has TRBV5-1 and TRBJ2-7; 7 bases align to TRBD1. The CDR3 has 16 amino acids. J was trimmed by 7 bases and V by 1 base; bases with no gene match: 14. Germline V CDR1 and CDR2: SGHRS, YFSETQ.

This clonotype was observed at least ten times. This rearrangement joins TRBV6-5 to TRBJ2-2; D ambiguous. CDR1 is MNHEY, CDR2 SVGAGI, per germline. CDR3 length equals 14 residues. The V end lost 5 bases, the J end lost 0 bases, and 7 bases lay between the germline ends. The CDR3 DNA reads as TGTGCCAGCAGTCGACTTGCGAACACCGGGGAGCTGTTTTTT. Its translation: CASSRLANTGELFF.

This clonotype was picked up many times. The chain couples TRBV30 to TRBJ1-1; 7 bases align to TRBD1. The CDR3 loop spans 12 amino acids. Trimming cost V 7 bases and J 3 bases; bases outside gene matches: 5. Germline loops: CDR1 GTSNPN, CDR2 SVGIG (reference sequence). CDR3 DNA: TGTGCCTTCGGACAGGCTTACACTGAAGCTTTCTTT. Its protein is CAFGQAYTEAFF. Drawing the rest from reference TRBV30 and TRBJ1-1, the complete variable domain is SQTIHQWPATLVQPVGSPLSLECTVEGTSNPNLYWYRQAAGRGLQLLFYSVGIGQISSEVPQNLSASRPQDRQFILSSKKLLLSDSGFYLCAFGQAYTEAFFGQGTRLTVV.

This clonotype has a count of ten or more. CDR3 DNA: TGTGCCAGCAGTTTATTCAAAGAGGGGGAGACCCAGTACTTC. It codes for CASSLFKEGETQYF. This chain links TRBV28 with TRBJ2-5, with D possibly called TRBD1 or TRBD2 (5 bases each). This CDR3 is built from 14 residues. Per the germline V gene, CDR1 is MDHEN and CDR2 is SYDVKM. The V gene lost 1 base and the J gene lost 5 bases, with 11 bases spanning the gap.

This clonotype was found a few times. This chain links TRBV7-9 with TRBJ2-7; D could derive from TRBD1 or TRBD2 (5 bases each). In germline, CDR1 is SEHNR, CDR2 FQNEAQ (reference sequence). The V end lost 4 bases, the J end lost 6 bases, and 13 bases lay between the germline ends. The CDR3 contains 13 residues. DNA for the CDR3: TGTGCCAGCAGCTCCCCCGGGACGTTCGAGCAGTACTTC. Translated: CASSSPGTFEQYF.

In this sample, this clonotype turned up many times. The genes are TRBV19 and TRBJ1-1; possible D gene TRBD1, 5 bases. Per germline, CDR1 LNHDA and CDR2 SQIVND (reference sequence). The CDR3 has 13 residues. V was shortened by 7 bases and J by 7 bases, with 16 bases between the two germline ends. DNA for the CDR3: TGTGCCAGTACTCCGGGGGGGGTCGGTGAAGCTTTCTTT. Translated, it gives CASTPGGVGEAFF.

CDR3 coding DNA: TGTGCCAGCTCAGTGTTCGCCAGGGACAATTCACCCCTCCACTTT. Residues: CASSVFARDNSPLHF. V is TRBV18 and J is TRBJ1-6; D is possibly TRBD1 (5 bases). V was trimmed by 5 bases and J by 7 bases, leaving 15 bases between them. Looked up from germline, CDR1 is KGHSH and CDR2 is LQKENI. This CDR3 contains 15 residues.

This clonotype was counted at least ten times. The V gene is TRBV24-1, the J gene TRBJ1-5, with 7 bases lining up with TRBD1. Per germline, CDR1 KGHDR and CDR2 SFDVKD. There are 15 residues in the CDR3. V gave up 2 bases and J gave up 4 bases; unmatched junction bases: 4. The CDR3 region is CATSDSTGLNQPQHF. In DNA form, the CDR3 reads TGTGCCACCAGTGATTCGACAGGGTTGAATCAGCCCCAGCATTTT.

This clonotype has a handful of counts. This chain joins TRBV5-1 and TRBJ1-3, with unresolved D. Germline CDR1 reads SGHRS; CDR2 reads YFSETQ. Trimming removed 5 bases from V and 0 bases from J, with 12 bases in between. The CDR3 consists of 15 residues. This CDR3 reads CASRAGNLSGNTIYF. Written as DNA, the CDR3 is TGCGCCAGCAGGGCCGGGAATCTCTCTGGAAACACCATATATTTT.

This clonotype was seen many times. The DNA for the CDR3 is TGTGCCAGCGATCCTAGCGGGGTTTACGAGCAGTACTTC. This sequence encodes CASDPSGVYEQYF. The rearrangement links TRBV2 to TRBJ2-7; TRBD2 agrees at 9 bases. Germline V gene sequence: CDR1 SNHLY, CDR2 FYNNEI. This CDR3 has 13 residues. The ends lost 8 bases at V and 4 bases at J; junction bases unmatched: 6.

The CDR3 sequence: CASSEGSGQFITGELFF. CDR3 nucleotides: TGTGCCAGCAGTGAAGGGTCGGGTCAGTTTATCACCGGGGAGCTGTTTTTT. The chain uses TRBV2 and TRBJ2-2; D gene ambiguous. Trimming removed 1 base at V and 4 bases at J, with 16 bases between. From germline, CDR1 is SNHLY and CDR2 FYNNEI. CDR3 length: 17 residues.

The rearrangement joins TRBV19 to TRBJ1-1; 8 nucleotides align to TRBD1. After removal of 4 bases from V and 2 bases from J, the junction contained 9 bases not matched to a gene. The CDR3 runs to 16 residues. CDR1 LNHDA and CDR2 SQIVND come from the germline V gene (reference sequence). The CDR3 DNA reads as TGTGCCAGTAGTAGGACAGGGTTAAACGCAAACACTGAAGCTTTCTTT. It yields the protein CASSRTGLNANTEAFF.